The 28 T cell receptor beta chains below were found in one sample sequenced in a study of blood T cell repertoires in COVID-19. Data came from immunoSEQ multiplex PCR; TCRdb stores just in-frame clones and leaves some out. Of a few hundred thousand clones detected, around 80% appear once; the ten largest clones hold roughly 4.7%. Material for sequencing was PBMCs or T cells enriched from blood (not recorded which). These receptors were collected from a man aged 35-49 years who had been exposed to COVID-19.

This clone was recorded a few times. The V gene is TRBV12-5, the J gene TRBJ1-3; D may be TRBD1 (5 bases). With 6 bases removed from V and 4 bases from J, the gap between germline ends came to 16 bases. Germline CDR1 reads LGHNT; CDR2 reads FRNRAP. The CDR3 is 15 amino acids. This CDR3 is CASGTDSISGNTIYF. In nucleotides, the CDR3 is TGTGCTAGTGGAACCGACAGTATCTCAGGAAACACCATATATTTT.

CDR3 protein: CASSPGGLSNQPQHF. As DNA, the CDR3 is TGCGCCAGCAGCCCAGGGGGCCTTAGCAATCAGCCCCAGCATTTT. The rearrangement links TRBV5-1 to TRBJ1-5, with 8 bases fitting TRBD1. Trimming removed 4 bases from V and 0 bases from J; junction bases left unmatched: 3. Germline V gives CDR1 SGHRS, CDR2 YFSETQ. This CDR3 is built from 15 residues.

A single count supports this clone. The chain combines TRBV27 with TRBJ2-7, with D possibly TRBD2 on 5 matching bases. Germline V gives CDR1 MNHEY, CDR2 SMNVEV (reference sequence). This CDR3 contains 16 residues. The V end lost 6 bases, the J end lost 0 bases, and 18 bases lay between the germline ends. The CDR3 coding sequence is TGTGCCAGCAGGGCCCCCGGGGTCCCAAGCTCCTACGAGCAGTACTTC. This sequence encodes CASRAPGVPSSYEQYF.

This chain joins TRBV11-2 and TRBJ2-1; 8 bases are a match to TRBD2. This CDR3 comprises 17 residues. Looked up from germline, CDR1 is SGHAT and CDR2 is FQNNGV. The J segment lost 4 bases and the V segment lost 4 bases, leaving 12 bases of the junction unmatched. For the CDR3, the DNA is TGTGCCAGCAGCTCCGACCCTGGACTAGCTCTATACAATGAGCAGTTCTTC. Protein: CASSSDPGLALYNEQFF.

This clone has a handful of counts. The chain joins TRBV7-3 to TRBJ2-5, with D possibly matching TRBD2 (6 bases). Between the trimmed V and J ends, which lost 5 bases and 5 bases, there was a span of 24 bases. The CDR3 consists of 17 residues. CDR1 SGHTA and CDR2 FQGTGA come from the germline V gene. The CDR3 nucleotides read TGTGCCAGCAGCCCCGGTGGCCCAAGGAGGGTCGGGGAGACCCAGTACTTC. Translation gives CASSPGGPRRVGETQYF.

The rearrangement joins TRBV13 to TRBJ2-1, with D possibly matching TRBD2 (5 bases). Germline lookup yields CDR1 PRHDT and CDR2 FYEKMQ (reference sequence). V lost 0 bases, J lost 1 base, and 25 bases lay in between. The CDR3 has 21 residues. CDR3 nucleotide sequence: TGTGCCAGCAGCTTAGGGCCCACCCCTCCGAGAACGCGAGGGTCCTACAATGAGCAGTTCTTC. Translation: CASSLGPTPPRTRGSYNEQFF.

The CDR3 is CASSPGTGRTDTQYF. The CDR3 coding sequence is TGCGCCAGCAGCCCCGGGACAGGGAGGACAGATACGCAGTATTTT. The chain carries TRBV5-1 and TRBJ2-3; 9 bases fit TRBD1. CDR1 SGHRS and CDR2 YFSETQ come from the germline V gene. This CDR3 comprises 15 residues. J was trimmed by 3 bases and V by 4 bases; bases with no gene match: 6.

This chain's CDR3 is CASSPTLSGNTIYF. The CDR3 nucleotides are TGTGCCAGCAGCCCTACCCTCTCTGGAAACACCATATATTTT. The rearrangement links TRBV3-1 (or the pseudogene TRBV3-2) to TRBJ1-3; no reliable D call. V lost 4 bases, J lost 0 bases, and 7 bases lay in between. The CDR3 loop spans 14 amino acids. The germline gives CDR1 LGHDT, CDR2 YNNKEL (reference sequence).

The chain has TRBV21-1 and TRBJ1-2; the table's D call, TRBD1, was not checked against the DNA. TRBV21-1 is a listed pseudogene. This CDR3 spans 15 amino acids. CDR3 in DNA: TGTGCCAGCAGCAAATACGGACAGGGGGTCTATGGCTACACCTTC. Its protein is CASSKYGQGVYGYTF.

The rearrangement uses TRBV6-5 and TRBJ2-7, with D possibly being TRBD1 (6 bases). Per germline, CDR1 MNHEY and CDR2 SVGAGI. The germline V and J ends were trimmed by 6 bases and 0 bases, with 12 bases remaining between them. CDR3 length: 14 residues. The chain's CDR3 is CASSHDRSSYEQYF. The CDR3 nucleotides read TGTGCCAGCAGCCACGACAGGAGCTCCTACGAGCAGTACTTC.

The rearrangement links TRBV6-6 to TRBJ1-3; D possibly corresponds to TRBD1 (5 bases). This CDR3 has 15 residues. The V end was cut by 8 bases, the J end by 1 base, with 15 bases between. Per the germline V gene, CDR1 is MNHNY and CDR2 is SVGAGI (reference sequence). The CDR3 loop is CASSGVRQSGNTIYF. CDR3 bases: TGTGCCAGCTCGGGGGTCCGACAATCTGGAAACACCATATATTTT.

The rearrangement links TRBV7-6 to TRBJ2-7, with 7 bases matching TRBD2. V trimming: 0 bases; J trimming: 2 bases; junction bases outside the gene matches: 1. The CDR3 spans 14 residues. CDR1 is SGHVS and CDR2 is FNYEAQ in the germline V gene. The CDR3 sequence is CASSLAAGAYEQYF. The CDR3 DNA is TGTGCCAGCAGCTTAGCTGCGGGAGCCTACGAGCAGTACTTC.

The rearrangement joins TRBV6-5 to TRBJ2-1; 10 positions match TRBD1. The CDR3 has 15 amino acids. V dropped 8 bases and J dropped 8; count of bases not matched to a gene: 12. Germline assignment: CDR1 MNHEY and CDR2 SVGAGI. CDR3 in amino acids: CASGSRDRGLDEQFF. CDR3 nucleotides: TGTGCCAGCGGGTCCCGGGACAGGGGCCTCGATGAGCAGTTCTTC.

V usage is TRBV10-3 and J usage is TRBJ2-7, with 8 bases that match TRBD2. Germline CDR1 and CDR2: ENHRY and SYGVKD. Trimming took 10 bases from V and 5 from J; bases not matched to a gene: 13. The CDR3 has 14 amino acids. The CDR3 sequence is CATAGGGLLDEQYF. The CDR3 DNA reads TGTGCCACCGCGGGGGGAGGGCTACTCGACGAGCAGTACTTC.

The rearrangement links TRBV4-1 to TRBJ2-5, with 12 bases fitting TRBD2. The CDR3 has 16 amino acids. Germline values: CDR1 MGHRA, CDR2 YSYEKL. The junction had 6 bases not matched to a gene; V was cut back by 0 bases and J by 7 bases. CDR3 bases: TGCGCCAGCAGCCAAGAAGGTCTAGCGGGAGGGGGGACCCAGTACTTC. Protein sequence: CASSQEGLAGGGTQYF.

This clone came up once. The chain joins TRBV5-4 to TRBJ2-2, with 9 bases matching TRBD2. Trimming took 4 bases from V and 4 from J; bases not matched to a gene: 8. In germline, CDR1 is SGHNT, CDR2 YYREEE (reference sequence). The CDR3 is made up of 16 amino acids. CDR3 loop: CASSGSGGRGTGELFF. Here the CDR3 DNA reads TGTGCCAGCAGCGGGTCTGGCGGGAGGGGCACCGGGGAGCTGTTTTTT.

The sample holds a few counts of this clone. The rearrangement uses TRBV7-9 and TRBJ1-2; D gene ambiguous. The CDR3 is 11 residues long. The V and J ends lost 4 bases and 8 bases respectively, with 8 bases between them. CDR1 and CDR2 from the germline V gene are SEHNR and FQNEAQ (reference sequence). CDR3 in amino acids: CASSSGGGYTF. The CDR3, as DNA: TGTGCCAGCAGCTCGGGAGGAGGCTACACCTTC.

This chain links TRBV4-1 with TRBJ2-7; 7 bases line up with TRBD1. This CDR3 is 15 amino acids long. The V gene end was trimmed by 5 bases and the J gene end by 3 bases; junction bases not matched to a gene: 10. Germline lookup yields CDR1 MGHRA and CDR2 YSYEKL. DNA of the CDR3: TGCGCCAGCAGCACCCTGGACAGGCGAATCTACGAGCAGTACTTC. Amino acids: CASSTLDRRIYEQYF.

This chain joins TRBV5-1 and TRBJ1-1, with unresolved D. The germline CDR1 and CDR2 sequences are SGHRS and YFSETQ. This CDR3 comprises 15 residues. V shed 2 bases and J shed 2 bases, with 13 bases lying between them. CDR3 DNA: TGCGCCAGCAGCTTAAAACACAACGATAACACTGAAGCTTTCTTT. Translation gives CASSLKHNDNTEAFF.

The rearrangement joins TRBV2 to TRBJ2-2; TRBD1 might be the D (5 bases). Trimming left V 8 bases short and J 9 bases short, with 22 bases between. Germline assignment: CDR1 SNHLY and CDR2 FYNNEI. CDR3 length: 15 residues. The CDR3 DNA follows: TGTGCCAGCCTTAGTACAGGCGGATCATTCCGGGAGCTGTTTTTT. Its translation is CASLSTGGSFRELFF.

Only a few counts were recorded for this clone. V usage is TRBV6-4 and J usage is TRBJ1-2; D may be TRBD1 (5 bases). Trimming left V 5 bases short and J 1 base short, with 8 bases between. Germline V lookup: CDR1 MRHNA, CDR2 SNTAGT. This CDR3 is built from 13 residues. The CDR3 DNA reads TGTGCCAGCAGTCTGGGGGGTAACTATGGCTACACCTTC. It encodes CASSLGGNYGYTF.

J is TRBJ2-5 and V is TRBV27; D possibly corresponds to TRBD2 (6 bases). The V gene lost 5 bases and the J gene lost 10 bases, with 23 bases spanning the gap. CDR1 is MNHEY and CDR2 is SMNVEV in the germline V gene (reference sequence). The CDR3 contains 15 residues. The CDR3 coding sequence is TGTGCCAGCAGTCTCATGTCGCGAAGCGGGTTGGGCCAGTACTTC. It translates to CASSLMSRSGLGQYF.

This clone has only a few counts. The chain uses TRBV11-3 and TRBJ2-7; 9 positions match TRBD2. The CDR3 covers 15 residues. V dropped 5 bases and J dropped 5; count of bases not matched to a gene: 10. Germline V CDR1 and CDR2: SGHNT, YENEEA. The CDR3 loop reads CASSVISGSLDEQYF. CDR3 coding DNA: TGTGCCAGCAGCGTGATTAGCGGGAGCTTGGACGAGCAGTACTTC.

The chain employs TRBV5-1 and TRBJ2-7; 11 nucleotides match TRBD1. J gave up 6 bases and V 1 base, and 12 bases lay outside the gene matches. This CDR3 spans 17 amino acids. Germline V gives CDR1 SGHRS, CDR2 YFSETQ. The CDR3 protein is CASSLTGTGGPSTEQYF. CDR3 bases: TGCGCCAGCAGCTTGACCGGGACAGGGGGTCCCTCGACCGAGCAGTACTTC. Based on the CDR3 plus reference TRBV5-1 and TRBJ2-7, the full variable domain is KAGVTQTPRYLIKTRGQQVTLSCSPISGHRSVSWYQQTPGQGLQFLFEYFSETQRNKGNFPGRFSGRQFSNSRSEMNVSTLELGDSALYLCASSLTGTGGPSTEQYFGPGTRLTVT.

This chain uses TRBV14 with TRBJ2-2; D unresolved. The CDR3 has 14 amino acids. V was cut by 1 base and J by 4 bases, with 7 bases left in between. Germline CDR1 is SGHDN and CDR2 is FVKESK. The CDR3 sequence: CASSQVWSTGELFF. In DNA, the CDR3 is TGTGCCAGCAGCCAAGTGTGGAGCACCGGGGAGCTGTTTTTT.

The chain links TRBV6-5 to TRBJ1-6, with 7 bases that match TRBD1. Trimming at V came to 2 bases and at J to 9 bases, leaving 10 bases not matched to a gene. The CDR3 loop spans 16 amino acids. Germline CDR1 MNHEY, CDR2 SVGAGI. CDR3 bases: TGTGCCAGCAGTTACAATCCCCAGGGGGGAGGTTCACCCCTCCACTTT. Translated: CASSYNPQGGGSPLHF.

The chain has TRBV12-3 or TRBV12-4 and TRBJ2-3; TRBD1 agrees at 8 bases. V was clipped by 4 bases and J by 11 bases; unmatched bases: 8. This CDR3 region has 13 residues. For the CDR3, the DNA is TGTGCCAGCAGTTACGGACACGGGACAGGGCAGTATTTT. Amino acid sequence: CASSYGHGTGQYF.

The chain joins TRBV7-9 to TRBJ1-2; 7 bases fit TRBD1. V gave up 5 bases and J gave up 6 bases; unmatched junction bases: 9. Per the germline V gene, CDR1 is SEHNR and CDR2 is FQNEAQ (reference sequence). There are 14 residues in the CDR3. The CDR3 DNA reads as TGTGCCAGCAGCCCCACAGGCCAGGGGGATGGCTACACCTTC. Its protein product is CASSPTGQGDGYTF.